This T cell receptor (beta chain) comes out of a study of blood T cell repertoires in COVID-19. Looking at the study overall: Italy, Spain and the United States were the sources of the convalescent and acute COVID-19 samples.

As processed by the authors: Reference gene primer amplification in the assay estimated nucleated cell counts. Here immunoSEQ multiplex PCR was the method, and the copy in TCRdb shows in-frame clones only, minus some. The V and J calls and clone size come from that table; D and trimming were worked out from the DNA. The sample consists of about 24,000 clones, around 86% of them appearing once. The CDR3 has 15 amino acids. Trimming took 4 bases from V and 2 from J; bases not matched to a gene: 6. Looked up from germline, CDR1 is SGHRS and CDR2 is YFSETQ. The sequence came from a man between 65 and 85 years old with acute or convalescent COVID-19. V and J are TRBV5-1 and TRBJ2-3, with 8 bases lining up with TRBD2. Material for sequencing was peripheral blood. CDR3 in amino acids: CASSIPSGFTDTQYF. DNA for the CDR3: TGCGCCAGCAGCATACCTAGCGGGTTCACAGATACGCAGTATTTT.